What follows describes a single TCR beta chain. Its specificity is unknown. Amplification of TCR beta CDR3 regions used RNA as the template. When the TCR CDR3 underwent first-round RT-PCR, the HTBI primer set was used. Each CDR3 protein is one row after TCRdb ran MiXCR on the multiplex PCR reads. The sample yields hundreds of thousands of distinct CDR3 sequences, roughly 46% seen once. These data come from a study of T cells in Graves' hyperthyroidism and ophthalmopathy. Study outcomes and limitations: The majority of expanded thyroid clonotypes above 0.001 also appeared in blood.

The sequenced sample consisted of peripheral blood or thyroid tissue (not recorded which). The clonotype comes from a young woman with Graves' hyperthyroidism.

CDR3 amino acids: CATSSLHANSPLHF. In DNA form, the CDR3 reads TGTGCCACCAGCAGCCTCCACGCTAATTCACCCCTCCACTTT. The rearrangement uses TRBV15 and TRBJ1-6; D call uncertain. The germline V gene encodes CDR1 LNHNV and CDR2 YYDKDF (reference sequence). Trimming stripped 3 bases from V and 6 bases from J, with 9 bases between. The CDR3 has 14 amino acids.